This record concerns one TCR beta chain sequence. This receptor's antigen is unknown. Qualities for individual bases were not recorded, and no much larger clone is one base off. TCRbeta CDR3 regions were amplified from genomic DNA by means of the immunoSEQ Assay, a bias-controlled multiplex PCR. The paper's processing steps were these. Within the assay, amplification of reference gene primers was used to estimate how many nucleated cells each sample contained. To quantify the absolute abundance of each unique TCRbeta CDR3 rearrangement, sequence reads were collapsed and filtered. For each sample, productive Simpson clonality was calculated as the square root of Simpson's diversity index across productive rearrangements. Entries here come from immuneACCESS through TCRdb and include only in-frame sequences with V and J called. Some clones fail to appear in such tables; in the studies checked, an unresolved V gene covers under half of the shortfall, and the cause of the remainder is unknown. That table gives V, J and clone size, and the DNA gave D and trimming. The sample profile shows about 370,000 clones; approximately 90% of them were found once. The ten biggest clones cover 0.9% to 1.1% of the sample.

The data originate from a study of blood T cell repertoires in COVID-19 (dated by TCRdb to the early 2020s). Looking at the study overall: Samples from collaborators originated in the United States, Italy and Spain and spanned both the acute and convalescent phases of COVID-19. The material from the prospective study consisted of cDNA or gDNA derived from T cells, B-cell-depleted T cells, or PBMCs. Subjects who had been exposed to COVID-19, were actively infected with it, or had recovered from it provided the deeply sampled blood TCRbeta repertoires that made up the dataset. The repertoires were released in a freely available public database meant as a resource for research on the immune response to SARS-CoV-2. The samples were drawn from two sources: the first 160 participants of the ongoing ImmuneRACE study, and 1,000 to 1,500 subjects contributed by 6 global collaborators. Nearly every sample came with metadata listing a de-identified subject ID, COVID-19 status, age in years and sex. Where available, HLA class I and class II types were obtained from metadata supplied by the sample provider rather than from assay-based typing.

Study-wide conclusions, independent of this receptor: The amount of clinical and demographic metadata varied by source and participant and was provided uncurated.

V is cut back by 5 bases and J by 8 bases, with 8 bases in the junction unmatched. The CDR3, cysteine through phenylalanine, is 14 amino acids long. Only the CDR3 DNA stays, 42 bases, in frame from base 1. The germline V gene (reference sequence) yields MNHEY for CDR1 and SMNVEV for CDR2. In the prospective study, participants were about 18 to 95 years old, resided in about two dozen geographic areas of the United States, and were enrolled through a virtual design. To assign participants to cohorts, the prospective study relied on clinical history that participants themselves reported in a screening survey and a study questionnaire. Recovered participants in ImmuneRACE Cohort 3 were defined by two consecutive negative NP/OP PCR tests, clearance by a healthcare professional, or resolution of symptoms. Each participant in the prospective study had whole blood, serum and a nasopharyngeal or oropharyngeal swab collected by mobile phlebotomists. Prospective study participants could optionally give additional blood draws and questionnaires over an approximately two-month period. Before DNA extraction, blood samples from the prospective study were shipped at room temperature or frozen.

Sequencing input: PBMCs or T cells enriched from blood (not recorded which). The chain was built from TRBV27 and TRBJ1-4; 7 central bases correspond to TRBD1. The receptor was isolated from a man younger than 35 who had recovered from COVID-19. The nucleotide sequence is TGTGCCAGCAGTCGCCGGGACAGAAACGAAAAACTGTTTTTT. Translated, it reads CASSRRDRNEKLFF.